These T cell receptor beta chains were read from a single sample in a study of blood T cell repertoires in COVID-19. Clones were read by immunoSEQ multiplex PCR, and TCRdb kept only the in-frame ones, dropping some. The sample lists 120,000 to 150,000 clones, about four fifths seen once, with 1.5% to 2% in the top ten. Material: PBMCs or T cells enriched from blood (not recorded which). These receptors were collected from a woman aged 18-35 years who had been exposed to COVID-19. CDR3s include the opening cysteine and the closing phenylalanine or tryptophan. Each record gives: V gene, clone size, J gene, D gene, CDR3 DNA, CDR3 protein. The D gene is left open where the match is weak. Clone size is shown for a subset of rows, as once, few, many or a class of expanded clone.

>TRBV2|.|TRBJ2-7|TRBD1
TGTGCCAGCAGTGAAGAGACAGGGCTCGAGCAGTACTTC
CASSEETGLEQYF
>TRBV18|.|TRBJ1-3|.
TGTGCCAGCTCACCACCGTCCGGGATCTCTGGAAACACCATATATTTT
CASSPPSGISGNTIYF
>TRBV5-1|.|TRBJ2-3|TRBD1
TGCGCCAGCAACCGGGACAGGCTAGGGACAGATACGCAGTATTTT
CASNRDRLGTDTQYF
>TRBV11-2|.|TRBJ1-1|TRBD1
TGTGCCAGCAGCTTCGGGACAGGTGGTAGTAGTGAAGCTTTCTTT
CASSFGTGGSSEAFF
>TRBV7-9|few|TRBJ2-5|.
TGTGCCAGCAGCCCAGTCGGGTCGGGAAGAGAGACCCAGTACTTC
CASSPVGSGRETQYF
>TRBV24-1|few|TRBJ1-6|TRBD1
TGTGCCACCAGTGATTCGGGACAGGACAATTCACCCCTCCACTTT
CATSDSGQDNSPLHF
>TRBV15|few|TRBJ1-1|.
TGTGCCACCAGCAGAGCGAGAGGACAGAACACTGAAGCTTTCTTT
CATSRARGQNTEAFF
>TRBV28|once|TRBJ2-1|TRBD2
TGTGCCAGCAGTTTAAAGAGCGGGAGGGGATACAATGAGCAGTTCTTC
CASSLKSGRGYNEQFF
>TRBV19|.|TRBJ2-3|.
TGTGCCAGTAGCCGAGAGCCCGACAGCTTATGGGATACGCAGTATTTT
CASSREPDSLWDTQYF
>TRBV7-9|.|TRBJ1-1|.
TGTGCCAGCCGGGGAGACCCGAACACTGAAGCTTTCTTT
CASRGDPNTEAFF
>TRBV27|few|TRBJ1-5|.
TGTGCCAGCAGGCCCGCCCTAAATCAGCCCCAGCATTTT
CASRPALNQPQHF
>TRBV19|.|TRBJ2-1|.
TGTGCCAGTACCACCGGCAGGGGTTTGAATGAGCAGTTCTTC
CASTTGRGLNEQFF
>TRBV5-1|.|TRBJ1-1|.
TGCGCCAGCAGCTTACAGGGAACGGAAGCTTTCTTT
CASSLQGTEAFF
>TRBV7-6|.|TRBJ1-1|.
TGTGCCAGCAGCTTGGGCTCACATGAAGCTTTCTTT
CASSLGSHEAFF
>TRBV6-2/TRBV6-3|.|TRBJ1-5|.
TGTGCCAGCAGTTACTGGGCAAATAGCAATCAGCCCCAGCATTTT
CASSYWANSNQPQHF
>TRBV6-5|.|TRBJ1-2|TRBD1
TGTGCCAGCAGTTACTCCCGGGACAGCTATGGCTACACCTTC
CASSYSRDSYGYTF
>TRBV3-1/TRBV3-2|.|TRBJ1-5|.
TGTGCCAGCAGCCAGCAAGGGGGGCCCCAGCATTTT
CASSQQGGPQHF
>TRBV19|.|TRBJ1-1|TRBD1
TGTGCCAGTAGGCACCCGGGACAGGTGAACACTGAAGCTTTCTTT
CASRHPGQVNTEAFF
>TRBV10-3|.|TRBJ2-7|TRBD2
TGTGCCACAGCCCCCGGAGGGACTAGCGGGAGCGGGCAGTACTTC
CATAPGGTSGSGQYF
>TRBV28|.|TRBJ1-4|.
TGTGCCAGCAGTCCGAATGAAAAACTGTTTTTT
CASSPNEKLFF
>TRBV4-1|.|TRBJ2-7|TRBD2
TGCGCCAGCAGCCAAATCGCCGGAGCGGGAGGCTACGAGCAGTACTTC
CASSQIAGAGGYEQYF
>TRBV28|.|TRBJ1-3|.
TGTGCCAGCAGTTTATCCCCCCAGAGCGGGGACTCTGGAAACACCATATATTTT
CASSLSPQSGDSGNTIYF
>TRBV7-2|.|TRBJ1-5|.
TGTGCCAGCAGCCGTCACCCCAGTAGCGATCAGCCCCAGCATTTT
CASSRHPSSDQPQHF
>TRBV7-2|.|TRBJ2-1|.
TGTGCCAGCAGCAAAAGTTGGTTGCAACAGAGCTCCTACAATGAGCAGTTCTTC
CASSKSWLQQSSYNEQFF
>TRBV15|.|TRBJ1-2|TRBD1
TGTGCCACCAGCAGGGACAGGGTTGACTATGGCTACACCTTC
CATSRDRVDYGYTF
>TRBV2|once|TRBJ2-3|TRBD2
TGTGCCAGCAGTGAAGGGGGGGGAGCCCCAGATACGCAGTATTTT
CASSEGGGAPDTQYF
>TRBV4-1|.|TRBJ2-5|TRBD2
TGCGCCAGCAGCCAACCCCCTGGGACTAGCGGCCAAGAGACCCAGTACTTC
CASSQPPGTSGQETQYF
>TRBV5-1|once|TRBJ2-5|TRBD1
TGCGCCAGCAGCTCCGGACAGGGCCAAGAGACCCAGTACTTC
CASSSGQGQETQYF
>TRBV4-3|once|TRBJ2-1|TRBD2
TGCGCCAGCAGCCAGACTAGCGGGACCTACAATGAGCAGTTCTTC
CASSQTSGTYNEQFF
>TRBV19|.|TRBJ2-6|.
TGTGCCAGTAGTATAGGGGGCCCCTTTTCTGTCCTGACTTTC
CASSIGGPFSVLTF
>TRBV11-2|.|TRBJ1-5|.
TGTGCCAGCAGCTTGCCACAGGGTTTTAAGCCCCAGCATTTT
CASSLPQGFKPQHF
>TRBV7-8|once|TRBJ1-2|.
TGTGCCAGCAGCTTACGCAGGGAGGCGGTTCCTGGCTACACCTTC
CASSLRREAVPGYTF
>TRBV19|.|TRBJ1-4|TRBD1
TGTGCCAGTAGTACGTTCGGACAGGCCAATAATGAAAAACTGTTTTTT
CASSTFGQANNEKLFF
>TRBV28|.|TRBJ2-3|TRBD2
TGTGCCAGCAGTTGGACTAGCGGAGATACGCAGTATTTT
CASSWTSGDTQYF
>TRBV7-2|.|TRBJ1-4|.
TGTGCCAGCAGCTCCTCAGGACGGCGGGGCTATGAAAAACTGTTTTTT
CASSSSGRRGYEKLFF
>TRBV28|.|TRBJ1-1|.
TGTGCCAGCAGCCGACCCCCTCCAAGGGGCACTGAAGCTTTCTTT
CASSRPPPRGTEAFF
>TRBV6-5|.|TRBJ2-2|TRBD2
TGTGCCAGCAGTTACTCTAGCGGGAGGGCGAACGGGGAGCTGTTTTTT
CASSYSSGRANGELFF
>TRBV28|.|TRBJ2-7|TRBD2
TGTGCCAGCAGCCGTCCCGGGACTACCTTCTACGAGCAGTACTTC
CASSRPGTTFYEQYF
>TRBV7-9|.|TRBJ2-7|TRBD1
TGTGCCAGCAGCTCTAGTAGTGGGACAGGCTACGAGCAGTACTTC
CASSSSSGTGYEQYF
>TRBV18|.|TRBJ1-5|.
TGTGCCAGCTCACAATTAAATAGCAATCAGCCCCAGCATTTT
CASSQLNSNQPQHF
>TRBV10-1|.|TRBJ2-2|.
TGCGCCAGCAGCCCGGCGGGGTTGAACACCGGGGAGCTGTTTTTT
CASSPAGLNTGELFF
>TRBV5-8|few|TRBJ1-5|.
TGTGCCAGCAGCTTGGGAAGGGGAAAGCCCCAGCATTTT
CASSLGRGKPQHF
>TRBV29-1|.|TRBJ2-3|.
TGCAGCGGGCTGGGGGAGGTGGCAGATACGCAGTATTTT
CSGLGEVADTQYF
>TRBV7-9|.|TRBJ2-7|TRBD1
TGTGCCAGCAGCTCACCAGGGGGCCTCTCCTACGAGCAGTACTTC
CASSSPGGLSYEQYF
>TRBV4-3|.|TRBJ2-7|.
TGCGCCAGCAGCCGGTCCCTAGCACCCCAGACCCACGAGCAGTACTTC
CASSRSLAPQTHEQYF
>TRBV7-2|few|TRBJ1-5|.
TGTGCCAGCGGACAACGTAATCAGCCCCAGCATTTT
CASGQRNQPQHF
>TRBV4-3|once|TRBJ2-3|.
TGCGCCAGCAGCCAAAGGGTTGGTGGGGGCGCGACAGATACGCAGTATTTT
CASSQRVGGGATDTQYF
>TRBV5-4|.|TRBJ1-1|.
TGTGCCAGCAGCTTGCGGAGTTTGAACACTGAAGCTTTCTTT
CASSLRSLNTEAFF
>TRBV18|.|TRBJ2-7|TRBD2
TGTGCCAGCTCACCGGGACTAGCGGCCAGCTACGAGCAGTACTTC
CASSPGLAASYEQYF
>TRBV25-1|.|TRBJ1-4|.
TGTGCCAGCAGTGAATCGTTAGCGGGTGAAAAACTGTTTTTT
CASSESLAGEKLFF
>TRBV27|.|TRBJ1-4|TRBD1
TGTGCCAGCAGTTTCTCTTTGGGACAGGGGGCACTGTTTTTT
CASSFSLGQGALFF
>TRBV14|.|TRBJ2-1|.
TGTGCCAGCAGCCCTCTCGAGGGGGGGCCGAGCAATGAGCAGTTCTTC
CASSPLEGGPSNEQFF
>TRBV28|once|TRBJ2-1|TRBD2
TGTGCCAGCTGCAGCGGGAGGGCCTACAATGAGCAGTTCTTC
CASCSGRAYNEQFF
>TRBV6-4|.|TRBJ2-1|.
TGTGCCAGCGCGAGACAGGCCTACAATGAGCAGTTCTTC
CASARQAYNEQFF
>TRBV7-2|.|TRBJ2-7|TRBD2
TGTGCCAGCAGCTTTACTAGCGCCTACGAGCAGTACTTC
CASSFTSAYEQYF
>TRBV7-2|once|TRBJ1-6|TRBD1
TGTGCCAGCAGCTTAGAGGGGACAGCCAAAAATTCACCCCTCCACTTT
CASSLEGTAKNSPLHF